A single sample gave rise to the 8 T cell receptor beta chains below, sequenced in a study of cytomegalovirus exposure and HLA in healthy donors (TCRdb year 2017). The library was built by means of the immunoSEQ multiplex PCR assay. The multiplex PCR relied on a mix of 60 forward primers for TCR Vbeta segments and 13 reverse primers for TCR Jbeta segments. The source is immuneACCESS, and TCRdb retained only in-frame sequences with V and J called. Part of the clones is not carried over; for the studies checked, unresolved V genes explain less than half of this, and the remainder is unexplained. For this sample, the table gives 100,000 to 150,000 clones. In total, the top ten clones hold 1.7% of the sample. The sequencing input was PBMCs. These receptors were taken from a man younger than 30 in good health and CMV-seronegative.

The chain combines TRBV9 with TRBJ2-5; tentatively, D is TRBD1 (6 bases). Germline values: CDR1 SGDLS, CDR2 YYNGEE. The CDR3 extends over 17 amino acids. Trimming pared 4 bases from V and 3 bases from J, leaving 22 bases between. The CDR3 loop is CASSPQTGPMVKETQYF. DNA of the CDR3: TGTGCCAGCAGCCCGCAGACAGGCCCAATGGTCAAAGAGACCCAGTACTTC.

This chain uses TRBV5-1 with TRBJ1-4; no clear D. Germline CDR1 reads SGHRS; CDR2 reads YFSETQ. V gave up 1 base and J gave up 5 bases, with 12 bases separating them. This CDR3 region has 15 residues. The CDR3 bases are TGCGCCAGCAGCTTGAGTACGGGGTTGAATGAAAAACTGTTTTTT. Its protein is CASSLSTGLNEKLFF.

The CDR3, as DNA: TGTGCCAGCAGTACGTCTACCTACGAGCAGTACTTC. Amino acids: CASSTSTYEQYF. This chain links TRBV28 with TRBJ2-7; D is uncertain. The germline V and J ends were trimmed by 5 bases and 2 bases, with 7 bases remaining between them. The CDR3 is 12 residues long. Germline V gene data show CDR1 as MDHEN and CDR2 as SYDVKM.

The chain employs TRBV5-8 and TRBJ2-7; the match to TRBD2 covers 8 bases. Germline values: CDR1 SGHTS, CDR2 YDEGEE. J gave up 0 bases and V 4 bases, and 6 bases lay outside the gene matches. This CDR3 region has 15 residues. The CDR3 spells CASSKLAVSSYEQYF. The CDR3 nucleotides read TGTGCCAGCAGCAAACTAGCGGTGAGCTCCTACGAGCAGTACTTC.

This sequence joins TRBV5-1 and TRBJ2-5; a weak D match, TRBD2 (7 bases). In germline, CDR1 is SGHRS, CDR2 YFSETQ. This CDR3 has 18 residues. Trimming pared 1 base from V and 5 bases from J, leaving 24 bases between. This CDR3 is CASSLRGDPGVIKETQYF. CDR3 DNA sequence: TGCGCCAGCAGCTTGCGGGGGGATCCAGGGGTGATTAAGGAGACCCAGTACTTC.

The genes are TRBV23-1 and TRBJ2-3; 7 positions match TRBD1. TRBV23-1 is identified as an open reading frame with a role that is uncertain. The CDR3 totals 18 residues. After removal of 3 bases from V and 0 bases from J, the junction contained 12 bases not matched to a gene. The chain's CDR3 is CASSHWSRGSKSTDTQYF. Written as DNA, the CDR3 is TGCGCCAGCAGTCATTGGTCCAGGGGGTCCAAAAGCACAGATACGCAGTATTTT.

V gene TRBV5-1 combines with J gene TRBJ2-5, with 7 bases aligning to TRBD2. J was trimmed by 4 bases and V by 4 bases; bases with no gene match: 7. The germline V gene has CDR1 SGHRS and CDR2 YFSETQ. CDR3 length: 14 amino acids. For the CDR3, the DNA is TGCGCCAGCAGCCCGGGAGGCTTGGGAGAGACCCAGTACTTC. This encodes CASSPGGLGETQYF.

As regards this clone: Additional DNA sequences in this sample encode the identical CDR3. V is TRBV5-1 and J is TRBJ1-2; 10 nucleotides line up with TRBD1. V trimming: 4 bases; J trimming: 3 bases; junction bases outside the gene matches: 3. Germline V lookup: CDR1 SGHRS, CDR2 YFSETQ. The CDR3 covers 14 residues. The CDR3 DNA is TGCGCCAGCAGCCCCGGGACAGGGGACTATGGCTACACCTTC. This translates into CASSPGTGDYGYTF.